The entry below gives a single T cell receptor beta chain sequence along with its context. The sample is drawn from a study of blood T cell repertoires in COVID-19. As for the study in general: The United States, Italy and Spain provided the acute and convalescent COVID-19 samples. Nucleic acid was either cDNA or gDNA, and it came from T cells, B-cell-depleted T cells, or PBMCs.

V dropped 6 bases and J dropped 0; count of bases not matched to a gene: 7. The CDR3 contains 15 residues. Germline-derived CDR1 and CDR2 are SGHAT and FQNNGV. Produced via immunoSEQ multiplex PCR; TCRdb's table is partial and in-frame only. Of 84,000 or so clones listed, 85% are singletons. Sequences were obtained from peripheral blood. The chain recombines TRBV11-2 with TRBJ1-1; TRBD1 matches at 7 bases. This TCR came from a woman aged 70 to 79 with active or convalescent COVID-19. This chain's CDR3 is CASRRMGQMNTEAFF. The CDR3 region has the DNA TGTGCCAGCAGGAGGATGGGACAGATGAACACTGAAGCTTTCTTT. The full variable domain, with the rest looked up from reference TRBV11-2 and TRBJ1-1, is EAGVAQSPRYKIIEKRQSVAFWCNPISGHATLYWYQQILGQGPKLLIQFQNNGVVDDSQLPKDRFSAERLKGVDSTLKIQPAKLEDSAVYLCASRRMGQMNTEAFFGQGTRLTVV.